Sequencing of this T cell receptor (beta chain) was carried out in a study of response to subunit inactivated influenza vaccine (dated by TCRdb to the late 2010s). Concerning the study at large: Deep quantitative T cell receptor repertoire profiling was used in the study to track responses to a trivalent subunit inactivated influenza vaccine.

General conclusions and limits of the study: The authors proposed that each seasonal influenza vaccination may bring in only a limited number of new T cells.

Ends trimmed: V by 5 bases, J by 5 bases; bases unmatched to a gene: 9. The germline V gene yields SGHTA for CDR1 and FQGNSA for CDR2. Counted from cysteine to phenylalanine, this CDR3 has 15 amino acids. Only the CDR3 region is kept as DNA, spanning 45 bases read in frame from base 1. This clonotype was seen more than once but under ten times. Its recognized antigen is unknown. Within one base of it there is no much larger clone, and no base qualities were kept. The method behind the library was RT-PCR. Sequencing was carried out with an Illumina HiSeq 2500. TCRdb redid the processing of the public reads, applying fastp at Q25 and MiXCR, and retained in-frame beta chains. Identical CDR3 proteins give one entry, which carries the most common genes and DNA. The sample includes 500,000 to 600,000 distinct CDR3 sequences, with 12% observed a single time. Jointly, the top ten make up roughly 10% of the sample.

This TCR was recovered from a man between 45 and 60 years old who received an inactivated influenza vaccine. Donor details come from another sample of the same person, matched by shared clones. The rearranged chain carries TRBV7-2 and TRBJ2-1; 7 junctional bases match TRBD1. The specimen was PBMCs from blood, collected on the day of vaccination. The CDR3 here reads CASSPSGTDHNEQFF. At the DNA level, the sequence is TGTGCCAGCAGCCCATCCGGGACAGACCACAATGAGCAGTTCTTC.